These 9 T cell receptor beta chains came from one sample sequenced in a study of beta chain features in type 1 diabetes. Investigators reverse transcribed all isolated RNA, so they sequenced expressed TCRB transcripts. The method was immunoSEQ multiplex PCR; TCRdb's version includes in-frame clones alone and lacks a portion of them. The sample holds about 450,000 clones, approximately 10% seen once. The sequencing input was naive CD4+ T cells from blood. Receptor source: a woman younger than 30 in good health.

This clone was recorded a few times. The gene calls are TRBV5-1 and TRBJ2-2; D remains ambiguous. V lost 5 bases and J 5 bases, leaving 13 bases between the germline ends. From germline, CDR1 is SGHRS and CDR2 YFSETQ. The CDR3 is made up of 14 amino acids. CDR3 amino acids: CASRTRLETGELFF. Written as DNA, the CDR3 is TGCGCCAGCAGAACCAGGCTCGAGACCGGGGAGCTGTTTTTT. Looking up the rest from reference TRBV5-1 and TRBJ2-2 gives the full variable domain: KAGVTQTPRYLIKTRGQQVTLSCSPISGHRSVSWYQQTPGQGLQFLFEYFSETQRNKGNFPGRFSGRQFSNSRSEMNVSTLELGDSALYLCASRTRLETGELFFGEGSRLTVL.

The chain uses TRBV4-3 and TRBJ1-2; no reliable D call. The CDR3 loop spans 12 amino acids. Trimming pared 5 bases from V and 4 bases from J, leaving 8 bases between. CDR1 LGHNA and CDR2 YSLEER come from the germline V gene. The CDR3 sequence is CASSGRFYGYTF. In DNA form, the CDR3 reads TGCGCCAGCAGCGGGAGGTTCTATGGCTACACCTTC.

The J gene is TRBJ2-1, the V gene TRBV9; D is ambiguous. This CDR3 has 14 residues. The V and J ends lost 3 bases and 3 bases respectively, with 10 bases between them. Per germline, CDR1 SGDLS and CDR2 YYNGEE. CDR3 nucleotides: TGTGCCAGCAGCGAATCACCCTACTACAATGAGCAGTTCTTC. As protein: CASSESPYYNEQFF.

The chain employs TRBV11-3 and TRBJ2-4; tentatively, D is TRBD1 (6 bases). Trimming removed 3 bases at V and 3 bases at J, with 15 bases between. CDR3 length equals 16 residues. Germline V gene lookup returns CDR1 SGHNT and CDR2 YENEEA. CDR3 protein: CASSFPLGHLKNIQYF. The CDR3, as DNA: TGTGCCAGCAGCTTCCCATTGGGACACCTCAAAAACATTCAGTACTTC. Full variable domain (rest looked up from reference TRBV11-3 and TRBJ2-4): EAGVVQSPRYKIIEKKQPVAFWCNPISGHNTLYWYLQNLGQGPELLIRYENEEAVDDSQLPKDRFSAERLKGVDSTLKIQPAELGDSAVYLCASSFPLGHLKNIQYFGAGTRLSVL.

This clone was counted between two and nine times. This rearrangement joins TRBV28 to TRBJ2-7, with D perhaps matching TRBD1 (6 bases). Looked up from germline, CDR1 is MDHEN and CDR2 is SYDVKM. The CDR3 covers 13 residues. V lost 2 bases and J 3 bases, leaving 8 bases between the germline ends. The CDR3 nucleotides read TGTGCCAGCAGTTTAACGGGACACTACGAGCAGTACGTC. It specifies CASSLTGHYEQYV.

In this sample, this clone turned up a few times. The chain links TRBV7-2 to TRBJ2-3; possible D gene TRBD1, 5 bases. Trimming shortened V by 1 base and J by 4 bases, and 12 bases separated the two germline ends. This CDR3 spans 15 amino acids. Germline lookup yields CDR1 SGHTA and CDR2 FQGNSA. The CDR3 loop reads CASSLVPGRADTQYF. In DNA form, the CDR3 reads TGTGCCAGCAGCTTAGTACCCGGCAGGGCAGATACGCAGTATTTT.

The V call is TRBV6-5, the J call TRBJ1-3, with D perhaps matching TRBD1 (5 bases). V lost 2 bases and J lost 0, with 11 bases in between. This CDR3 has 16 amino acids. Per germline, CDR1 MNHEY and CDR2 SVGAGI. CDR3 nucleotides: TGTGCCAGCAGTTACCGCCGGGACGGCTCTGGAAACACCATATATTTT. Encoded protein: CASSYRRDGSGNTIYF.

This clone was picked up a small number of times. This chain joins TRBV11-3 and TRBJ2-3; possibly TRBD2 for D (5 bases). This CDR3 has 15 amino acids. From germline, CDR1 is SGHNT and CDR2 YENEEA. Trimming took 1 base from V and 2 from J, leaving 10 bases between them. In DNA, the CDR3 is TGTGCCAGCAGCTTAGGTACTAGAAACACAGATACGCAGTATTTT. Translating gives CASSLGTRNTDTQYF. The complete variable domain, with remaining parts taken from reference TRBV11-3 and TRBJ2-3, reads EAGVVQSPRYKIIEKKQPVAFWCNPISGHNTLYWYLQNLGQGPELLIRYENEEAVDDSQLPKDRFSAERLKGVDSTLKIQPAELGDSAVYLCASSLGTRNTDTQYFGPGTRLTVL.

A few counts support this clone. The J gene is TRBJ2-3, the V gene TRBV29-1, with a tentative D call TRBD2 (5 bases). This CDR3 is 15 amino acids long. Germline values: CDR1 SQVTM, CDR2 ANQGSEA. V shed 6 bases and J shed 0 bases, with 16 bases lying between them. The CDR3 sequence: CSVDYSKESTDTQYF. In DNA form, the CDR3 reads TGCAGCGTCGACTATAGCAAGGAGAGCACAGATACGCAGTATTTT.